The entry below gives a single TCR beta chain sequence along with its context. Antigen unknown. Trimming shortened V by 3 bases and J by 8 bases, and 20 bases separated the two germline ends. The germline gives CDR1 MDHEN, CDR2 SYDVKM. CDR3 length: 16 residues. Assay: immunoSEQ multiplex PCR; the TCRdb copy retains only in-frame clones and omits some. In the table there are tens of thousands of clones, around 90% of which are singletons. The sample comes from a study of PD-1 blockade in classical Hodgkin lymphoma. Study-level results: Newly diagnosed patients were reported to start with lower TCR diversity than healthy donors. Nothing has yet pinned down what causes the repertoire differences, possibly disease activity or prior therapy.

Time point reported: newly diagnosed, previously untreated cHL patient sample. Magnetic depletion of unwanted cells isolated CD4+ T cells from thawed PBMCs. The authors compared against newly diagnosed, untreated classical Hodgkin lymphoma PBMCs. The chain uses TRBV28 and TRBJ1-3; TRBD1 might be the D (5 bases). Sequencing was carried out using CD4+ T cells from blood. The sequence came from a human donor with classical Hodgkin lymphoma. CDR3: CASSFRSWGGVHTIYF. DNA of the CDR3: TGTGCCAGCAGTTTTAGGTCGTGGGGAGGGGTCCACACCATATATTTT.